These 6 T cell receptor beta chains were all obtained from the same sample, sequenced in a study of tumor and adjacent non-tumor tissue in lung cancer. No cell sorting was done before RNA was extracted from the tissue. The library came from three nested PCR rounds adapted from ARM-PCR protocols. TCRdb called the multiplex PCR reads again in MiXCR, with one record for every CDR3 protein. The sample carries fewer than 150,000 distinct CDR3 sequences, 60% to 70% recorded once. Sequenced sample: lung tumor tissue. The receptors were sampled from a man aged 60 to 75 with small cell lung cancer.

Regarding this clonotype: One end of the junction fails to match germline, which may point to a read error. The V gene is TRBV20-1, the J gene TRBJ2-7; D is unclear. CDR3 length equals 12 residues. Looked up from germline, CDR1 is DFQATT and CDR2 is SNEGSKA (reference sequence). The CDR3 is CSAKPPAYDQYF. The CDR3 DNA reads TGCAGTGCTAAACCCCCCGCCTACGATCAGTACTTC.

Only one count was recorded for this clonotype. The CDR3 protein is CSASQPSGYEQYF. CDR3 coding DNA: TGCAGTGCCAGTCAGCCTTCAGGTTACGAGCAGTACTTC. The chain carries TRBV20-1 and TRBJ2-7; D is uncertain. V was pared by 6 bases and J by 4 bases, with 16 bases between. Germline CDR1 DFQATT, CDR2 SNEGSKA (reference sequence). This CDR3 contains 13 residues.

For this clonotype: The junction departs from the called germline gene at one end, perhaps through a read error. The J gene is TRBJ2-2, the V gene TRBV4-1; weak D call: TRBD2 (5 bases). This CDR3 spans 12 amino acids. Germline CDR1 reads MGHRA; CDR2 reads YSYEKL. CDR3 DNA sequence: TGCTCCAGCAACCACCTAACCGGGGAGCTGTTGTTT. Protein product: CSSNHLTGELLF.

Comments on this clonotype: Just one base apart from a much larger clone, this may be a read error. This sequence joins TRBV6-5 and TRBJ2-3, with TRBD2 as a possible D gene (6 bases). This CDR3 comprises 14 residues. Germline CDR1 and CDR2: MNHEY and SVGAGI. The CDR3 sequence: CANSQRVGTDTQYF. DNA for the CDR3: TGTGCCAACAGTCAGCGGGTCGGGACAGATACGCAGTATTTT.

As regards this clonotype: This could be a read error, since a much larger clone is one nucleotide away. This chain links TRBV12-3 or TRBV12-4 with TRBJ2-4; D perhaps matches TRBD1 (6 bases). The CDR3 length is 13 residues. V was trimmed by 3 bases and J by 9 bases, leaving 12 bases between them. CDR3 region: CASSFGQPSIQYF. The DNA for the CDR3 is TGTGCCAGCAGTTTCGGACAGCCAAGCATTCAGTACTTC.

In its sample, this clonotype was seen many times. The chain joins TRBV21-1 to TRBJ2-7; the D segment call TRBD1 is taken from the table without a DNA check. TRBV21-1 is a pseudogene segment. This CDR3 region has 11 residues. The CDR3 loop is CASSKVGTGRV. The CDR3 nucleotides read TGTGCCAGCAGCAAAGTAGGGACAGGGAGGGTC.